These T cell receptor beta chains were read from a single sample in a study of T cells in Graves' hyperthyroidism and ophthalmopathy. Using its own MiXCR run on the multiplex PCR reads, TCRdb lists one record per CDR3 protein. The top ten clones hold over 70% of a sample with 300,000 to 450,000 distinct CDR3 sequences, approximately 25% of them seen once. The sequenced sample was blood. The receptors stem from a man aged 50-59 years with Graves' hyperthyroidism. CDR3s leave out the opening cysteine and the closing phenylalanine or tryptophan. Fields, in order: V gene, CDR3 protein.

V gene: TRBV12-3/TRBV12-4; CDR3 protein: ASSSVRDRVRETQY
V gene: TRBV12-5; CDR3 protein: ASGPGPFQETQY
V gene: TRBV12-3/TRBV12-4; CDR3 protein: ASSLARATYTEAF
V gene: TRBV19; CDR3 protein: ASSNGQTLGAEAF
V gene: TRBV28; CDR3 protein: ACGRQIYYGYT
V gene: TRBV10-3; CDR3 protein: AISDGYEQF
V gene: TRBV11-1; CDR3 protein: ASSLEGQKTYNEQF
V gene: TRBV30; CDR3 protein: ACLPGGHYEQY
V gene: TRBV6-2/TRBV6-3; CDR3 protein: ASSGLGRNQPQH
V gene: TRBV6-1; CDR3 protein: ASKSGGDQPQH
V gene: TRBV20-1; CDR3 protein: SAGQGAREQY
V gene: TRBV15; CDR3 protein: ATSRGIGQGGIITQPQH
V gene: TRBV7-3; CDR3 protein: ASGLIPNTGELF
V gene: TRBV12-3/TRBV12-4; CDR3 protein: ASSRGDRNYEQY
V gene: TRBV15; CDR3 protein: ATSSEVAGGPTGELF
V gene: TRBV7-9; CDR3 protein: ARSGGSSTDTQY
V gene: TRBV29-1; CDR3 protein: SVPTEGSYEQY
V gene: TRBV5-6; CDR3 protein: ASSFTGTSGRYNEQF
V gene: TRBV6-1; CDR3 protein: ASSGLADMGNEQF
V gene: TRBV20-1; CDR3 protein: SARTRSSYEQY
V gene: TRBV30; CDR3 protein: AWSVSGGNYGYT
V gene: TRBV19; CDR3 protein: ASSIQVSNQPQH
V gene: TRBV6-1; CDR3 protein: ASTMASGDNEQF
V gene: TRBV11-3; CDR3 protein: ASSDQGSEAF
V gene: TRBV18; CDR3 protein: ASSPGPRRVEAF
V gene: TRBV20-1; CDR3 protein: SATGTNYNEQF
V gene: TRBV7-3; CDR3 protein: ASSLGTSGRAGEQF
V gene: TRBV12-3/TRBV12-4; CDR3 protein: ASSFSARETQY
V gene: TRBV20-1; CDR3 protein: SARSGARGDTQY
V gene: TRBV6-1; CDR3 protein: ASRNQGGTLH
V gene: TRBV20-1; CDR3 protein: SAPSGRGAYEQY
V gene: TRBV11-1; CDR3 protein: ASSLRTGKETQY
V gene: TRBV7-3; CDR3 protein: ASSWGREQPDTQY
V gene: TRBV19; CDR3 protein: ASSLGTGVTEAF
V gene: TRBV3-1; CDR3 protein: ASRAGSEAF
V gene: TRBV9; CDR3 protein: ASGLPWELF
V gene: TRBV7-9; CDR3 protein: ASSYESGEQF
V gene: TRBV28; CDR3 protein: ASSLGTGFTEAF
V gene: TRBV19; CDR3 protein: ASSRPSTGTGYT
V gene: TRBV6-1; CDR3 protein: ASSATGQGDEQY
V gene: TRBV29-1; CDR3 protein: SVERVPDTQY
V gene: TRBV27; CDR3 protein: ASGPGLAIGETQY
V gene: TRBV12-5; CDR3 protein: ASGFGISSYNEQF
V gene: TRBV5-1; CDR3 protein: ASKPASGGRRELF
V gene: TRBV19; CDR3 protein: ASSIKRLTDTQY
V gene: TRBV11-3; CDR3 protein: ASRTGETEF